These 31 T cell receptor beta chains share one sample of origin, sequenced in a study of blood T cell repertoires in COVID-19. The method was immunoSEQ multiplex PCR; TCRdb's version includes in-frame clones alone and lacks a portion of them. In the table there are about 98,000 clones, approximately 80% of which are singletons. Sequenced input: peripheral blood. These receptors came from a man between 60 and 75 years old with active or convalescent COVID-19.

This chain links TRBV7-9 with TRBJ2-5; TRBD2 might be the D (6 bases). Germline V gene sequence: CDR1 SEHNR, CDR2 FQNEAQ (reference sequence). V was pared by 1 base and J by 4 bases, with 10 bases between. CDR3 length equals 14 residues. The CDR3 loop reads CASSLGPGGETQYF. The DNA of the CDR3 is TGTGCCAGCAGCTTAGGCCCCGGGGGAGAGACCCAGTACTTC. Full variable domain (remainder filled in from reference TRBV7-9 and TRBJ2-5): DTGVSQNPRHKITKRGQNVTFRCDPISEHNRLYWYRQTLGQGPEFLTYFQNEAQLEKSRLLSDRFSAERPKGSFSTLEIQRTEQGDSAMYLCASSLGPGGETQYFGPGTRLLVL.

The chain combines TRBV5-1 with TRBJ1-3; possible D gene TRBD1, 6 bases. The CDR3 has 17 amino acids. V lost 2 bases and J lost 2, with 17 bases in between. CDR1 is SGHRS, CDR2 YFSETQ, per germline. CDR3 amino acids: CASSFWGIRGTGNTIYF. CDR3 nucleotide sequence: TGCGCCAGCAGCTTCTGGGGGATCAGGGGAACTGGAAACACCATATATTTT.

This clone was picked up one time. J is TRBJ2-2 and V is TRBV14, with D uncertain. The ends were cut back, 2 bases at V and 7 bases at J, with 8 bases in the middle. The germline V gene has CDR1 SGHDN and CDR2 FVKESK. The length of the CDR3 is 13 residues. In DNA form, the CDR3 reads TGTGCCAGCAGCCAACTAATGGTCGGGGAGCTGTTTTTT. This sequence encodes CASSQLMVGELFF.

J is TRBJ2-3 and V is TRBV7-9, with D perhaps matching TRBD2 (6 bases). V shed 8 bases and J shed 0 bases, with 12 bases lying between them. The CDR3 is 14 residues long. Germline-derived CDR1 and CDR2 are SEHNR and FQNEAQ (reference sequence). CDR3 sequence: CASHTRGSTDTQYF. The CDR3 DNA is TGTGCCAGCCACACCCGGGGGAGCACAGATACGCAGTATTTT.

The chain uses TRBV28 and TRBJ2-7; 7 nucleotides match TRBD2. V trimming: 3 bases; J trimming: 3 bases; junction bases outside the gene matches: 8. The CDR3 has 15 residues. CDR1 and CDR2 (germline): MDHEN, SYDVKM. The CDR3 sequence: CASSFRGRAFYEQYF. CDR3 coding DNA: TGTGCCAGCAGTTTTCGAGGGAGGGCATTCTACGAGCAGTACTTC.

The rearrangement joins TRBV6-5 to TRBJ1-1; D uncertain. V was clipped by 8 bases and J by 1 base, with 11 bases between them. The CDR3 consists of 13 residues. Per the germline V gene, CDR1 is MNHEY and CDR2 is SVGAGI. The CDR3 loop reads CASAVEGNTEAFF. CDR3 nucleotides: TGTGCCAGCGCGGTGGAGGGGAACACTGAAGCTTTCTTT.

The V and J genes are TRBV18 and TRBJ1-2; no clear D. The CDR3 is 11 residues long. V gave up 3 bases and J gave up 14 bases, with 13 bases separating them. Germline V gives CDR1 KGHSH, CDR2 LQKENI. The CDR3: CASSPLGRATF. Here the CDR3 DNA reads TGTGCCAGCTCACCCTTAGGGAGGGCGACCTTC.

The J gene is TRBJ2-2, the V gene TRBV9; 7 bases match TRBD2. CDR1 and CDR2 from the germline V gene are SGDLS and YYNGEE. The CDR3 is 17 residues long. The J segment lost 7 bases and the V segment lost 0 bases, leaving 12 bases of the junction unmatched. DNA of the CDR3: TGTGCCAGCAGCGTAGGCCCGGTGGCGGGAGCTAACGGGGAGCTGTTTTTT. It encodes CASSVGPVAGANGELFF. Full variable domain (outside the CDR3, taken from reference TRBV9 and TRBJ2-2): DSGVTQTPKHLITATGQRVTLRCSPRSGDLSVYWYQQSLDQGLQFLIQYYNGEERAKGNILERFSAQQFPDLHSELNLSSLELGDSALYFCASSVGPVAGANGELFFGEGSRLTVL.

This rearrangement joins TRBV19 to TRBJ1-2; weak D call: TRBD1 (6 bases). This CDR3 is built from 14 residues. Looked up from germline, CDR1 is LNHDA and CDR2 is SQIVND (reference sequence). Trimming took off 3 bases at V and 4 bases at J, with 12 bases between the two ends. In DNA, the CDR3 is TGTGCCAGTAGTATTTCCCTCAGGGGCTATGGCTACACCTTC. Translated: CASSISLRGYGYTF.

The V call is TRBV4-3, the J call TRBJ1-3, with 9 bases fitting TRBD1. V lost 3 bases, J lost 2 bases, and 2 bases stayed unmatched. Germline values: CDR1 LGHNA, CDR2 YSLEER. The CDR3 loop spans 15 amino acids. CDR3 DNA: TGCGCCAGCAGCCACCGGACAGGGGCTGGAAACACCATATATTTT. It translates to CASSHRTGAGNTIYF.

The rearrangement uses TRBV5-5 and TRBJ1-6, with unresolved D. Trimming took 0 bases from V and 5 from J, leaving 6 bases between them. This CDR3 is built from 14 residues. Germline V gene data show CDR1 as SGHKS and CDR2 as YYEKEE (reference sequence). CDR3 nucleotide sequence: TGTGCCAGCAGCTTGGGACTCGATAATTCACCCCTCCACTTT. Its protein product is CASSLGLDNSPLHF.

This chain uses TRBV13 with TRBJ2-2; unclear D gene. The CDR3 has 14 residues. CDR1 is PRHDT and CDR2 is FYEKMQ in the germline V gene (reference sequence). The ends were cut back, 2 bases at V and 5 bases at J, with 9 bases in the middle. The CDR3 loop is CASSLIAETGELFF. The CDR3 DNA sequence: TGTGCCAGCAGCTTAATTGCGGAAACCGGGGAGCTGTTTTTT.

CDR3 nucleotides: TGTGCCAGCAGCTTATACGGACTAGCGGGAGGAGTCTACGAGCAGTACTTC. Translation: CASSLYGLAGGVYEQYF. The chain combines TRBV11-3 with TRBJ2-7, with 14 bases aligning to TRBD2. This CDR3 contains 17 residues. Germline lookup yields CDR1 SGHNT and CDR2 YENEEA. V lost 2 bases to trimming and J lost 3 bases; unmatched junction nucleotides: 6.

Here the CDR3 reads CASSQVGGSYNEQFF. The CDR3 DNA is TGTGCCAGCAGCCAAGTGGGGGGCTCCTACAATGAGCAGTTCTTC. The chain couples TRBV3-1 (or the pseudogene TRBV3-2) to TRBJ2-1; TRBD2 might be the D (6 bases). Germline V CDR1 and CDR2: LGHDT, YNNKEL (reference sequence). There are 15 residues in the CDR3. Between the trimmed V and J ends, which lost 1 base and 0 bases, there was a span of 7 bases.

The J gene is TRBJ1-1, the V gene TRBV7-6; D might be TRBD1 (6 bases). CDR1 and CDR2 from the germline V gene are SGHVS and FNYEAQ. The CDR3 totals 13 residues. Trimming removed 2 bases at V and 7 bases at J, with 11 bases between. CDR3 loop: CASSLSRGGEAFF. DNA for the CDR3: TGTGCCAGCAGCTTAAGCAGGGGTGGTGAAGCTTTCTTT. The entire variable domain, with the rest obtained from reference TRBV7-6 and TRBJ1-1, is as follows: GAGVSQSPRYKVTKRGQDVALRCDPISGHVSLYWYRQALGQGPEFLTYFNYEAQQDKSGLPNDRFSAERPEGSISTLTIQRTEQRDSAMYRCASSLSRGGEAFFGQGTRLTVV.

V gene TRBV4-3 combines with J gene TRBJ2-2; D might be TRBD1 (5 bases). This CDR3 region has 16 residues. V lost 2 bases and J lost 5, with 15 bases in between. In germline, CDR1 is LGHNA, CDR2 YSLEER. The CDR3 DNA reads TGCGCCAGCAGCCAACAGAGCCGACAGCCGACCGGGGAGCTGTTTTTT. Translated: CASSQQSRQPTGELFF.

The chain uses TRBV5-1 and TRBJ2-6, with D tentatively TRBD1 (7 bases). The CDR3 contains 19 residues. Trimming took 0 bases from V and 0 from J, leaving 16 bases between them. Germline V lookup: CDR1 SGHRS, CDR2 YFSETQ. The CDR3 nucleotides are TGCGCCAGCAGCTTGGGGTCAGGGGGGTCCCTCTCTGGGGCCAACGTCCTGACTTTC. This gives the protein CASSLGSGGSLSGANVLTF.

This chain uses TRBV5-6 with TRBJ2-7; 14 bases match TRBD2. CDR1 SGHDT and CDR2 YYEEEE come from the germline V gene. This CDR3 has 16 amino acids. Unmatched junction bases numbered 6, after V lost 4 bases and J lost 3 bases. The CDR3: CASSGPGLAGVYEQYV. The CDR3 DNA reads TGTGCCAGCAGCGGACCGGGACTAGCGGGAGTCTACGAGCAGTACGTC.

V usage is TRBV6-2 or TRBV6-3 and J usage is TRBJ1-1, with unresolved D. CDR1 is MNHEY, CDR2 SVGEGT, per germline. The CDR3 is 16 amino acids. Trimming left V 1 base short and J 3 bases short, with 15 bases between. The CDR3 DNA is TGTGCCAGCAGTTACTTCCAAACTACGTTGGACACTGAAGCTTTCTTT. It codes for CASSYFQTTLDTEAFF.

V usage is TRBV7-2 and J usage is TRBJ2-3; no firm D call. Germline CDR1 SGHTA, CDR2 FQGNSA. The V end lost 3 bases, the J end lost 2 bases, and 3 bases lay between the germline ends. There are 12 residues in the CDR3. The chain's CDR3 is CASSFHTDTQYF. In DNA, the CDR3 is TGTGCCAGCAGCTTCCACACAGATACGCAGTATTTT.

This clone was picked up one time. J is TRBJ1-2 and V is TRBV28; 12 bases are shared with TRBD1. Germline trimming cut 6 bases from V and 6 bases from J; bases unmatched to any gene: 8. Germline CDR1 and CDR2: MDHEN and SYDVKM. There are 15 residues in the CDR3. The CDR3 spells CASRFPGTGGHGYTF. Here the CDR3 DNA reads TGTGCCAGCAGATTTCCCGGGACAGGGGGCCATGGCTACACCTTC.

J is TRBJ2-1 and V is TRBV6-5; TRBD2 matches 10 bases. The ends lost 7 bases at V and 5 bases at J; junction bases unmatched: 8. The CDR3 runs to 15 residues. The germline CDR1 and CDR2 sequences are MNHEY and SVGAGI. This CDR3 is CASNGAGGGDNEQFF. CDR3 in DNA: TGTGCCAGCAACGGAGCGGGAGGGGGGGACAATGAGCAGTTCTTC.

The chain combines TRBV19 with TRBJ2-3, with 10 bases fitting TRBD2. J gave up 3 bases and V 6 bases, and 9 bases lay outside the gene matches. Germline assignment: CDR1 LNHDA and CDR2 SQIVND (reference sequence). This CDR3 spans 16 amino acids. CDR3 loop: CASSTGTSVVTDTQYF. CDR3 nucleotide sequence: TGTGCCAGTAGCACCGGGACTAGCGTAGTAACAGATACGCAGTATTTT.

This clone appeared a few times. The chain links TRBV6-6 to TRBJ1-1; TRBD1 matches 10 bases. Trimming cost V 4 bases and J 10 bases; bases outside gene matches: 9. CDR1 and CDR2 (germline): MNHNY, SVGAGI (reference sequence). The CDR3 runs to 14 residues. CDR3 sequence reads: CASSWDRGRMVAFF. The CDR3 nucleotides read TGTGCCAGCAGTTGGGACAGGGGCCGTATGGTAGCTTTCTTT.

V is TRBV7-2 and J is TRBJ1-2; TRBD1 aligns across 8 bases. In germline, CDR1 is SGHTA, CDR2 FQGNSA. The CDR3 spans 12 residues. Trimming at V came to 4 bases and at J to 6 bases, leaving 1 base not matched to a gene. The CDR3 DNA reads TGTGCCAGCAGCTGGACAGGGAATGGCTACACCTTC. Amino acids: CASSWTGNGYTF.

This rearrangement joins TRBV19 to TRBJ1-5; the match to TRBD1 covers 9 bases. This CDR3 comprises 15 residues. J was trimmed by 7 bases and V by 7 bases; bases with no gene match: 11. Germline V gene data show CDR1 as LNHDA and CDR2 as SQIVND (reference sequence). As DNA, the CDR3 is TGTGCCAGTACCTACGGGACAGGGACGAGGCAGCCCCAGCATTTT. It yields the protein CASTYGTGTRQPQHF.

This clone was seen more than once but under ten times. This chain's CDR3 is CASTAGETQYF. The DNA for the CDR3 is TGTGCCAGCACCGCGGGAGAGACCCAGTACTTC. The chain uses TRBV11-2 and TRBJ2-5; TRBD2 might be the D (5 bases). CDR1 is SGHAT and CDR2 is FQNNGV in the germline V gene. V was trimmed by 7 bases and J by 4 bases, leaving 7 bases between them. The length of the CDR3 is 11 residues. Together with reference TRBV11-2 and TRBJ2-5, the CDR3 gives the full variable domain: EAGVAQSPRYKIIEKRQSVAFWCNPISGHATLYWYQQILGQGPKLLIQFQNNGVVDDSQLPKDRFSAERLKGVDSTLKIQPAKLEDSAVYLCASTAGETQYFGPGTRLLVL.

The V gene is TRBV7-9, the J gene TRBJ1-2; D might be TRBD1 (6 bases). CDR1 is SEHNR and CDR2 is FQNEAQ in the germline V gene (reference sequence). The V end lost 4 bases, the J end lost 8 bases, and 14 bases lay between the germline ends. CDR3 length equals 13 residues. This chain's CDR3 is CASSWDKIRGYTF. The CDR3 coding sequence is TGTGCCAGCAGCTGGGACAAAATCCGGGGCTACACCTTC.

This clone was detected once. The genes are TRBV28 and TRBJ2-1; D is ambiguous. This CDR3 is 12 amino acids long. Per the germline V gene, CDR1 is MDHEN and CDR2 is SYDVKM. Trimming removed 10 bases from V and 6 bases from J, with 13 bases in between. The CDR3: CATKFDSNEQFF. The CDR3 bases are TGTGCCACCAAATTTGACTCCAATGAGCAGTTCTTC.

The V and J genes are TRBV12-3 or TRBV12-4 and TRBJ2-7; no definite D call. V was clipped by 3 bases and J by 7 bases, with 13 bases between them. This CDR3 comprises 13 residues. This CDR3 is CASSFLDFWEQYF. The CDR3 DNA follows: TGTGCCAGCAGTTTCCTTGACTTTTGGGAGCAGTACTTC.

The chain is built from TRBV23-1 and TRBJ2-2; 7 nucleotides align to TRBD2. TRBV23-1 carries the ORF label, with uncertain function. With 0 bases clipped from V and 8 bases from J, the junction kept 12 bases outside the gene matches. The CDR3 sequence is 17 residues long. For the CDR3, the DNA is TGCGCCAGCAGTCAATCCCGGGGGACTACTTTTAGGGGGGAGCTGTTTTTT. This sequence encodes CASSQSRGTTFRGELFF.